The 26 T cell receptor beta chains below all came from one sample that was sequenced in a study of cytomegalovirus exposure and HLA in healthy donors. The study ran its PCR with 60 Vbeta and 13 Jbeta primers. The method was immunoSEQ multiplex PCR; TCRdb's version includes in-frame clones alone and lacks a portion of them. The data show about 190,000 clones, around 80% seen once. The sequencing sample was made of PBMCs. The source is a man in his forties or fifties in good health and CMV-seropositive.

V usage is TRBV28 and J usage is TRBJ2-1, with D perhaps TRBD1 (7 bases). Germline CDR1 and CDR2: MDHEN and SYDVKM. Trimming pared 2 bases from V and 8 bases from J, leaving 16 bases between. The length of the CDR3 is 15 residues. This CDR3 reads CASSLGGQGVYEQFF. The CDR3 DNA follows: TGTGCCAGCAGTTTAGGGGGGCAGGGGGTCTATGAGCAGTTCTTC.

CDR3 DNA sequence: TGTGCCAGCACCTATGACAGGGGAAACACCGGGGAGCTGTTTTTT. Translating it yields CASTYDRGNTGELFF. The chain is built from TRBV5-6 and TRBJ2-2; 8 nucleotides agree with TRBD1. The CDR3 extends over 15 amino acids. Germline V gene data show CDR1 as SGHDT and CDR2 as YYEEEE. J was trimmed by 2 bases and V by 6 bases; bases with no gene match: 6.

This clone was counted only a few times. This chain links TRBV6-5 with TRBJ1-2; 8 positions match TRBD1. Germline lookup yields CDR1 MNHEY and CDR2 SVGAGI. This CDR3 spans 14 amino acids. With 5 bases clipped from V and 4 bases from J, the junction kept 6 bases outside the gene matches. CDR3 loop: CASSPQGGSYGYTF. In DNA form, the CDR3 reads TGTGCCAGCAGTCCACAGGGGGGAAGCTATGGCTACACCTTC.

This clone has just one count. V gene TRBV10-1 combines with J gene TRBJ2-2; TRBD2 matches at 10 bases. CDR1 WNHNN and CDR2 SYGVQD come from the germline V gene (reference sequence). The CDR3 sequence is 14 residues long. The V and J ends lost 3 bases and 5 bases, in that order; junction bases with no gene match: 0. DNA for the CDR3: TGCGCCAGCAGTGAACTAGCGGGGACCGGGGAGCTGTTTTTT. This sequence encodes CASSELAGTGELFF.

The J gene is TRBJ2-5, the V gene TRBV7-9, with D maybe TRBD2 (6 bases). V was pared by 5 bases and J by 5 bases, with 18 bases between. Germline V CDR1 and CDR2: SEHNR, FQNEAQ (reference sequence). There are 15 residues in the CDR3. The CDR3: CASSHNPGGSETQYF. The CDR3 DNA follows: TGTGCCAGCAGCCACAACCCCGGGGGTTCGGAGACCCAGTACTTC. The whole variable domain, filled in from reference TRBV7-9 and TRBJ2-5, reads DTGVSQNPRHKITKRGQNVTFRCDPISEHNRLYWYRQTLGQGPEFLTYFQNEAQLEKSRLLSDRFSAERPKGSFSTLEIQRTEQGDSAMYLCASSHNPGGSETQYFGPGTRLLVL.

This clone turned up a few times. The chain carries TRBV27 and TRBJ2-7; TRBD2 agrees at 8 bases. Germline assignment: CDR1 MNHEY and CDR2 SMNVEV (reference sequence). Trimming cost V 11 bases and J 3 bases; bases outside gene matches: 12. CDR3 length: 14 residues. CDR3 region: CAAGEAGEVYEQYF. CDR3 bases: TGTGCCGCCGGAGAAGCGGGGGAGGTCTACGAGCAGTACTTC.

The chain is built from TRBV5-1 and TRBJ2-5; 7 bases are shared with TRBD1. Germline V gene lookup returns CDR1 SGHRS and CDR2 YFSETQ. With V trimmed by 4 bases and J by 5 bases, 14 bases remained unmatched. This CDR3 contains 16 residues. This chain's CDR3 is CASSHTGTAPGETQYF. DNA of the CDR3: TGCGCCAGCAGCCATACCGGGACAGCGCCAGGCGAGACCCAGTACTTC.

The gene calls are TRBV2 and TRBJ2-2; 8 nucleotides match TRBD2. This CDR3 spans 14 amino acids. Trimming removed 5 bases from V and 5 bases from J; junction bases left unmatched: 4. Looked up from germline, CDR1 is SNHLY and CDR2 is FYNNEI. CDR3 DNA: TGTGCCAGCAGTTCCGGGGGGGCAACCGGGGAGCTGTTTTTT. It specifies CASSSGGATGELFF.

The J gene is TRBJ2-7, the V gene TRBV7-2, with a tentative D call TRBD2 (7 bases). This CDR3 spans 15 amino acids. The germline V gene has CDR1 SGHTA and CDR2 FQGNSA. V was clipped by 4 bases and J by 2 bases, with 15 bases between them. The CDR3 reads CASSSAGGTPYEQYF. DNA of the CDR3: TGTGCCAGCAGCTCGGCCGGGGGGACACCCTACGAGCAGTACTTC.

The chain combines TRBV19 with TRBJ2-7, with 7 bases lining up with TRBD2. The V segment lost 6 bases and the J segment 4 bases; nucleotides outside the gene matches: 6. Germline loops: CDR1 LNHDA, CDR2 SQIVND (reference sequence). The CDR3 is made up of 13 amino acids. The CDR3: CASSSGGSYEQYF. In DNA, the CDR3 is TGTGCCAGTAGCTCGGGGGGATCTTACGAGCAGTACTTC. Drawing the rest from reference TRBV19 and TRBJ2-7, the complete variable domain is DGGITQSPKYLFRKEGQNVTLSCEQNLNHDAMYWYRQDPGQGLRLIYYSQIVNDFQKGDIAEGYSVSREKKESFPLTVTSAQKNPTAFYLCASSSGGSYEQYFGPGTRLTVT.

The chain combines TRBV11-3 with TRBJ2-7, with D unclear. The CDR3 is 13 residues long. V was trimmed by 4 bases and J by 1 base, leaving 8 bases between them. From germline, CDR1 is SGHNT and CDR2 YENEEA. CDR3 sequence: CASSSDGSYEQYF. DNA of the CDR3: TGTGCCAGCAGCTCCGACGGGTCCTACGAGCAGTACTTC.

The chain uses TRBV9 and TRBJ2-5, with a weak D call TRBD1 (5 bases). V lost 3 bases, J lost 4 bases, and 10 bases lay in between. The CDR3 runs 13 residues. CDR1 and CDR2 from the germline V gene are SGDLS and YYNGEE. The CDR3 loop is CASSEDQGETQYF. In DNA form, the CDR3 reads TGTGCCAGCAGCGAAGATCAGGGAGAGACCCAGTACTTC.

The table lists this clone with a count of one. The V and J genes are TRBV9 and TRBJ2-3; 11 bases are shared with TRBD1. The V gene end was trimmed by 3 bases and the J gene end by 3 bases; junction bases not matched to a gene: 12. Looked up from germline, CDR1 is SGDLS and CDR2 is YYNGEE. The CDR3 is 18 residues long. The CDR3 coding sequence is TGTGCCAGCAGCGACGGACAGGGGGCGTGGGGTTCGACAGATACGCAGTATTTT. Its protein is CASSDGQGAWGSTDTQYF.

The chain couples TRBV4-3 to TRBJ2-5; tentatively, D is TRBD2 (6 bases). V gave up 4 bases and J gave up 4 bases, with 10 bases separating them. CDR1 and CDR2 from the germline V gene are LGHNA and YSLEER. The CDR3 contains 13 residues. CDR3 amino acids: CASSLLGGETQYF. As DNA, the CDR3 is TGCGCCAGCAGCCTCCTCGGGGGAGAGACCCAGTACTTC.

This clone was recorded only once. The chain recombines TRBV27 with TRBJ2-7, with 8 bases aligning to TRBD1. Germline V gene sequence: CDR1 MNHEY, CDR2 SMNVEV (reference sequence). CDR3 length: 14 amino acids. With 5 bases clipped from V and 4 bases from J, the junction kept 7 bases outside the gene matches. The CDR3 protein is CASSRTGLVYEQYF. The CDR3 nucleotides read TGTGCCAGCAGTCGGACAGGGTTGGTATACGAGCAGTACTTC.

V and J are TRBV7-2 and TRBJ2-2; 7 bases fit TRBD1. Germline V gene sequence: CDR1 SGHTA, CDR2 FQGNSA. V shed 3 bases, J shed 5 bases, and the junction held 9 bases outside the gene matches. The CDR3 length is 16 residues. CDR3 amino acids: CASSLDRLFRTGELFF. Written as DNA, the CDR3 is TGTGCCAGCAGCTTGGACAGGCTTTTTAGGACCGGGGAGCTGTTTTTT.

The rearrangement joins TRBV5-1 to TRBJ2-2; D is possibly TRBD2 (5 bases). V was trimmed by 3 bases and J by 5 bases, leaving 14 bases between them. CDR1 is SGHRS, CDR2 YFSETQ, per germline. The length of the CDR3 is 15 residues. The CDR3 here is CASSWVNGGTGELFF. The CDR3 coding sequence is TGCGCCAGCAGCTGGGTAAACGGAGGTACCGGGGAGCTGTTTTTT.

This sequence joins TRBV7-2 and TRBJ1-6; no clear D gene. The CDR3 length is 14 residues. From germline, CDR1 is SGHTA and CDR2 FQGNSA. Trimming left V 2 bases short and J 9 bases short, with 11 bases between. The CDR3 nucleotides read TGTGCCAGCAGCTTATCGTGGGCTGGTTCACCCCTCCACTTT. It specifies CASSLSWAGSPLHF.

The rearrangement links TRBV5-4 to TRBJ2-7, with 9 bases matching TRBD1. J lost 1 base, V lost 4 bases, and 3 bases had no gene match. The CDR3 extends over 14 amino acids. The germline CDR1 and CDR2 sequences are SGHNT and YYREEE (reference sequence). The CDR3 spells CASSPGTGSYEQYF. For the CDR3, the DNA is TGTGCCAGCAGCCCCGGGACAGGGTCCTACGAGCAGTACTTC.

The V and J genes are TRBV28 and TRBJ1-5; 11 bases match TRBD1. The trim removed 7 bases at V and 0 bases at J, leaving 8 bases unmatched. CDR3 length: 17 amino acids. The germline V gene has CDR1 MDHEN and CDR2 SYDVKM. DNA of the CDR3: TGTGCCAGCAAGTCCGGACAGGGGGCCCTTAGCAATCAGCCCCAGCATTTT. Translated: CASKSGQGALSNQPQHF.

The V call is TRBV11-2, the J call TRBJ1-1, with 10 positions matching TRBD1. This CDR3 has 16 amino acids. V trimming: 5 bases; J trimming: 7 bases; junction bases outside the gene matches: 13. The germline CDR1 and CDR2 sequences are SGHAT and FQNNGV. This CDR3 is CASSAGRGQGRDEAFF. The CDR3 bases are TGTGCCAGCAGCGCCGGCCGGGGACAGGGGAGGGATGAAGCTTTCTTT. Drawing the rest from reference TRBV11-2 and TRBJ1-1, the complete variable domain is EAGVAQSPRYKIIEKRQSVAFWCNPISGHATLYWYQQILGQGPKLLIQFQNNGVVDDSQLPKDRFSAERLKGVDSTLKIQPAKLEDSAVYLCASSAGRGQGRDEAFFGQGTRLTVV.

The chain joins TRBV29-1 to TRBJ2-2, with a possible D match to TRBD1 (6 bases). Germline values: CDR1 SQVTM, CDR2 ANQGSEA. This CDR3 has 14 amino acids. Trimming took off 0 bases at V and 8 bases at J, with 13 bases between the two ends. Here the CDR3 reads CSVEEGRGRGELFF. DNA for the CDR3: TGCAGCGTTGAAGAGGGCAGGGGCCGGGGGGAGCTGTTTTTT.

This chain uses TRBV4-1 with TRBJ1-1; 7 nucleotides match TRBD1. CDR3 length: 16 amino acids. The junction had 5 bases not matched to a gene; V was cut back by 0 bases and J by 1 base. Per germline, CDR1 MGHRA and CDR2 YSYEKL. CDR3: CASSQDQAGGNTEAFF. The DNA for the CDR3 is TGCGCCAGCAGCCAAGATCAGGCAGGGGGGAACACTGAAGCTTTCTTT.

The V gene is TRBV30, the J gene TRBJ2-3, with TRBD2 matching 10 bases. The germline V gene has CDR1 GTSNPN and CDR2 SVGIG (reference sequence). After removal of 0 bases from V and 0 bases from J, the junction contained 9 bases not matched to a gene. This CDR3 has 18 residues. The DNA of the CDR3 is TGTGCCTGGAGTGTCCTAGCGGGGGACTATACTAGCACAGATACGCAGTATTTT. Protein product: CAWSVLAGDYTSTDTQYF.

This chain joins TRBV15 and TRBJ2-7; 7 positions match TRBD2. In germline, CDR1 is LNHNV, CDR2 YYDKDF (reference sequence). The length of the CDR3 is 15 residues. The trim removed 0 bases at V and 5 bases at J, leaving 7 bases unmatched. In DNA, the CDR3 is TGTGCCACCAGCAGAGATGGGCAGGGAGGGGACGAGCAGTACTTC. Residues: CATSRDGQGGDEQYF.

The chain employs TRBV6-4 and TRBJ1-5, with D uncertain. Germline loops: CDR1 MRHNA, CDR2 SNTAGT. The CDR3 runs 16 residues. V shed 2 bases and J shed 0 bases, with 11 bases lying between them. The CDR3 reads CASSDVRAYSNQPQHF. The CDR3 bases are TGTGCCAGCAGTGACGTGCGGGCCTATAGCAATCAGCCCCAGCATTTT.